This note documents a single T cell receptor (beta chain) sequence. There is no known antigen for this receptor. No qualities accompany the bases; no much larger clone lies one base away. Whole blood was collected in K2EDTA tubes by collaborating institutions according to the institutions' own protocols. For TCRbeta analysis, collaborators shipped samples in one of three forms: frozen whole blood, isolated PBMCs, or DNA extracted from either of those sample types. This entry belongs to a study of blood T cell repertoires in COVID-19 (dated by TCRdb to the early 2020s). Regarding the complete study: Collaborator samples came from the United States, Italy and Spain and covered acute and convalescent phases of COVID-19. The material from the prospective study consisted of cDNA or gDNA derived from T cells, B-cell-depleted T cells, or PBMCs. Sample metadata almost always included a de-identified subject ID, COVID-19 status, age in years and sex. Samples came from the ongoing ImmuneRACE study (first 160 participants) plus 1,254 subjects from 6 global collaborators. Where available, HLA class I and class II types were obtained from metadata supplied by the sample provider rather than from assay-based typing. The repertoires were made available in a free public database intended to serve as a resource for research on the immune response to SARS-CoV-2. Deeply sampled blood TCRbeta repertoires from subjects exposed to, actively infected with, or recovered from COVID-19 were included in the dataset. General study outcomes and caveats: The amount of clinical and demographic metadata varied by source and participant and was provided uncurated.

The immunoSEQ Assay, a bias-controlled multiplex PCR, was used to amplify TCRbeta CDR3 regions from genomic DNA. The original methods were these. Nucleated cell counts per sample were estimated from amplification of reference gene primers within the assay. To quantify the absolute abundance of each unique TCRbeta CDR3 rearrangement, sequence reads were collapsed and filtered. For each sample, productive Simpson clonality was calculated as the square root of Simpson's diversity index across productive rearrangements. TCRdb took over this immuneACCESS table, retaining in-frame rearrangements with V and J assigned. Such tables are incomplete; in checked studies, under half of the missing clones stem from an unresolved V gene, and the remainder is unexplained. Clonal size and the V and J genes are those of that table, whereas D and trimming came from the DNA. This sample gives around 230,000 clones in total; approximately 78% of them show up just once. Clones ranked in the top ten supply under 15% of the sample.

Sequencing input: peripheral blood. This sequence was found in an older woman with active or convalescent COVID-19.

In nucleotide form, the sequence is TGTGCCAGCAGTTCACATACAACAGGGGAGCTCTATGGCTACACCTTC. This is translated as CASSSHTTGELYGYTF. Recombination joined TRBV27 with TRBJ1-2, and 7 junctional nucleotides match TRBD1. Looking up the germline V gene (reference sequence) yields CDR1 MNHEY and CDR2 SMNVEV. V trim: 4 bases; J trim: 4 bases; unmatched bases: 12. CDR3 length: 16 amino acids, cysteine to phenylalanine. The read is trimmed to its CDR3 DNA, 48 bases read in frame from base 1.